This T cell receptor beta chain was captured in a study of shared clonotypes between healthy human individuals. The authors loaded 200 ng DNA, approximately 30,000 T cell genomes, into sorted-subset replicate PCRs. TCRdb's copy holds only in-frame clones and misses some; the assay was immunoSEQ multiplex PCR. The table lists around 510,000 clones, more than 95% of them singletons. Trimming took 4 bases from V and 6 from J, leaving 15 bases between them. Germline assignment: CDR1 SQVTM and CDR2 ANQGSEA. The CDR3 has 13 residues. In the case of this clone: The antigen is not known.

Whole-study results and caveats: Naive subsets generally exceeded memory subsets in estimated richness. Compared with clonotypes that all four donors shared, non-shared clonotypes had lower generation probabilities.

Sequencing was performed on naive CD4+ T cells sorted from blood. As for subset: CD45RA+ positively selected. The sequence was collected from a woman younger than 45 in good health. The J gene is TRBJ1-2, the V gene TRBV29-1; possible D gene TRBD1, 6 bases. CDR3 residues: CSVAGTLEDGYTF. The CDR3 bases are TGCAGCGTTGCCGGGACACTGGAAGATGGCTACACCTTC.